This T cell receptor beta chain is from a study of T cell repertoires in cytomegalovirus infection. At the level of the study: In public TCR beta signatures, there were indications of both CMV infection and matching HLA type. Overall study results and limits: The ex vivo response was dominated by HLA-C-restricted CMV-specific TCR beta clonotypes. Carriers of CMV plus the relevant HLA were identified by cumulative public TCR beta family frequency.

TCRdb independently ran MiXCR on the reads; one entry per CDR3 protein. The profile covers more than 200,000 distinct CDR3 sequences, with less than 9.5% appearing a single time and more than 13% taken by the ten largest. In this sample, this clonotype turned up many times. Its antigen is not identified. CDR1 and CDR2 from the germline V gene are LGHNA and YSLEER. The CDR3 is made up of 16 amino acids. V dropped 0 bases and J dropped 8 bases, with 14 bases sitting between them. Sequencing was performed on PBMCs. This chain joins TRBV4-3 and TRBJ1-6; D unresolved. This TCR was recovered from a human donor in good health (CMV status not recorded). Some clones in this sample may be carry-over from other donors' samples. The chain's CDR3 is CASSQEPGREHSPLHF. DNA of the CDR3: TGCGCCAGCAGCCAAGAACCGGGTCGGGAACATTCACCCCTCCACTTT.